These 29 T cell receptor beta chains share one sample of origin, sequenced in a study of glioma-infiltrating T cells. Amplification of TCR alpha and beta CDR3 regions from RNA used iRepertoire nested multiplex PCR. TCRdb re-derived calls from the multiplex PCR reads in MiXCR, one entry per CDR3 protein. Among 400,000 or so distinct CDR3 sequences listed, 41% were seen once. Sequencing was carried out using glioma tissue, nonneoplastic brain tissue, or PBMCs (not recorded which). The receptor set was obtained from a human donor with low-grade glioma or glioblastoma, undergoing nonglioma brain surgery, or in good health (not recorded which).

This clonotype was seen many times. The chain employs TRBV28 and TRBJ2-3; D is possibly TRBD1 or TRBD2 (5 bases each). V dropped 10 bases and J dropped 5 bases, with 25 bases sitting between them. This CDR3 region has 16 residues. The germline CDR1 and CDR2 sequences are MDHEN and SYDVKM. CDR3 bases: TGTGCCATCAAACTGGCCGGGACCCCGAGGGAAGATACGCAGTATTTT. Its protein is CAIKLAGTPREDTQYF.

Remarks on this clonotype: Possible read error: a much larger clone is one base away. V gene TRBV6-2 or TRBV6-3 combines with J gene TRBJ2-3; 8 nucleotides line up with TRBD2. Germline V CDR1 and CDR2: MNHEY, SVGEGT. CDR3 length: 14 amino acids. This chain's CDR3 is CASSKREFADTQFF. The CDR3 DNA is TGTGCCAGCAGCAAGCGGGAGTTCGCAGATACGCAGTTTTTT.

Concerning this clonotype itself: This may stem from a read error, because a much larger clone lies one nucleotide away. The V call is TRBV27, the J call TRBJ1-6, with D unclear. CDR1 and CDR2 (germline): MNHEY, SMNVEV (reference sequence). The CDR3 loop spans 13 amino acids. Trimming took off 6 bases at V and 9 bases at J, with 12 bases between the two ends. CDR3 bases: TGTGCCAGCAGGGATTGGGGAGTTTCACCCCTCCACTTT. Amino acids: CASRDWGVSPLHF.

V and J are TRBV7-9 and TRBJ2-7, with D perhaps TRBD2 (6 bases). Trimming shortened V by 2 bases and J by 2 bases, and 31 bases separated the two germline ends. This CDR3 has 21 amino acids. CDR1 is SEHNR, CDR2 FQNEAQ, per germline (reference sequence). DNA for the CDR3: TGTGCCAGCAGCTTAATAAGGTTAGGGCTAGCGACAAGAACTACTCCCTACGAGCAGTACTTC. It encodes CASSLIRLGLATRTTPYEQYF. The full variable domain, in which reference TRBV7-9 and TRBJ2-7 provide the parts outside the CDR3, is DTGVSQNPRHKITKRGQNVTFRCDPISEHNRLYWYRQTLGQGPEFLTYFQNEAQLEKSRLLSDRFSAERPKGSFSTLEIQRTEQGDSAMYLCASSLIRLGLATRTTPYEQYFGPGTRLTVT.

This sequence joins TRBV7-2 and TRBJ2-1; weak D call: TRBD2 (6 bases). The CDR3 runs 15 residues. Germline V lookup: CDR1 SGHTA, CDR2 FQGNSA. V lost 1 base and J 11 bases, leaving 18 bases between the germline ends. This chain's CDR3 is CASSLGRLVGNKQFF. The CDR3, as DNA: TGTGCCAGCAGCTTAGGGCGACTAGTAGGGAATAAGCAGTTCTTC.

The CDR3 spells CASSFFGASGNEQFF. DNA of the CDR3: TGTGCCAGCAGCTTTTTCGGAGCATCTGGCAATGAGCAGTTCTTC. The chain joins TRBV7-2 to TRBJ2-1; D unclear. The CDR3 runs 15 residues. Trimming took 3 bases from V and 6 from J, leaving 15 bases between them. Germline-derived CDR1 and CDR2 are SGHTA and FQGNSA.

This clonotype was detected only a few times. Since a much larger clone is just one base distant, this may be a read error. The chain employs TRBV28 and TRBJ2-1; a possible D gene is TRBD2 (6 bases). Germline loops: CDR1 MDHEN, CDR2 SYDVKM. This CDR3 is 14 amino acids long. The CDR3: CASSFGGSYSEQFF. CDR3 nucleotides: TGTGCCAGCAGTTTCGGGGGATCCTACAGTGAGCAGTTCTTC.

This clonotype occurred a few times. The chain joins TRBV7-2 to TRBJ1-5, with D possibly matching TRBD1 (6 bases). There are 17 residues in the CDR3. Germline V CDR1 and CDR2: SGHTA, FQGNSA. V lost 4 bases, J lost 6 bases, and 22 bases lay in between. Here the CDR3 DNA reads TGTGCCAGCAGCTCTCCGCTGGGGACGAGGGGGTCTCAGCCCCAGCATTTT. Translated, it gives CASSSPLGTRGSQPQHF.

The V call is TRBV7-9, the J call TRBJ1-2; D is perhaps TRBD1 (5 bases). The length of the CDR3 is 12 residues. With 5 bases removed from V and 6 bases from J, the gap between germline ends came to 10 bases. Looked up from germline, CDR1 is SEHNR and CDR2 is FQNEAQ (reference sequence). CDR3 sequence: CASSETAHGYTF. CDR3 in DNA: TGTGCCAGCAGCGAGACAGCCCATGGCTACACCTTC.

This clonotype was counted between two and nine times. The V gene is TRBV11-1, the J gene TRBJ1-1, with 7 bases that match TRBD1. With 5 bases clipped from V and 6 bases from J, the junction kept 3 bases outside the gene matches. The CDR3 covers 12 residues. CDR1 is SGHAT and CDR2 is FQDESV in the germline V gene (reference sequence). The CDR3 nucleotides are TGTGCCAGCAGCCGACAGGGTCCTGAAGCTTTCTTT. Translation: CASSRQGPEAFF.

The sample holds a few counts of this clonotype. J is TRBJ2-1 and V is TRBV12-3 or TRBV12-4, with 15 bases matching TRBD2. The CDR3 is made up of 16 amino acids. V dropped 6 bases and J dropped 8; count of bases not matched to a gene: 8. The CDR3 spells CASSRRTSGRVHEQFF. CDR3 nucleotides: TGTGCCAGCAGCAGACGGACTAGCGGGAGGGTCCATGAGCAGTTCTTC.

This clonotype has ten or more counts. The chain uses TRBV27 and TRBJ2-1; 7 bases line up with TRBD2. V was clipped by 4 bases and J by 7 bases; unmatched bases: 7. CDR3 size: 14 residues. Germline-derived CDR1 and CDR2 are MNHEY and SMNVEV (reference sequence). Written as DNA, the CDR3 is TGTGCCAGCAGTTCCGGGAGGAATGCGAATGAGCAGTTCTTC. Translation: CASSSGRNANEQFF.

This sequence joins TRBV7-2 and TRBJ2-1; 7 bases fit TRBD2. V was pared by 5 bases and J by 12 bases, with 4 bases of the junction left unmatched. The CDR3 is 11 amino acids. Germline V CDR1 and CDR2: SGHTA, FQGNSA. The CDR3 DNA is TGTGCCAGCAGCGCATCTAGCGGGCAGTTCTTC. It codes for CASSASSGQFF.

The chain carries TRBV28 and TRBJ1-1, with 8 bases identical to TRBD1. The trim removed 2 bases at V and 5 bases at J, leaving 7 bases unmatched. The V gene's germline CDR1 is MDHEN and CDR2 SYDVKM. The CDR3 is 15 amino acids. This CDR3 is CASSLMDRARTEAFF. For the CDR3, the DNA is TGTGCCAGCAGTTTAATGGACAGGGCGAGGACTGAAGCTTTCTTT.

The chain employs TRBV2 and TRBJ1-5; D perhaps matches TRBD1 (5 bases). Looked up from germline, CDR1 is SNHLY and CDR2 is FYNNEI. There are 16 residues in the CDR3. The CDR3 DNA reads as TGTGCTAATCCGTATCTAACCGGGACGGCGAATCAGCCCCAGCATTTT. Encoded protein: CANPYLTGTANQPQHF.

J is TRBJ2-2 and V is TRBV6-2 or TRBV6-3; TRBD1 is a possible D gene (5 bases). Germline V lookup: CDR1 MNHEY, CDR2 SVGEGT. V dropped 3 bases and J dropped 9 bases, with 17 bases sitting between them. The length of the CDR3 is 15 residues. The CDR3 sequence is CASSYKRTPTRELFF. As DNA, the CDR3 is TGTGCCAGCAGTTATAAGAGGACACCAACCCGGGAGCTGTTTTTT.

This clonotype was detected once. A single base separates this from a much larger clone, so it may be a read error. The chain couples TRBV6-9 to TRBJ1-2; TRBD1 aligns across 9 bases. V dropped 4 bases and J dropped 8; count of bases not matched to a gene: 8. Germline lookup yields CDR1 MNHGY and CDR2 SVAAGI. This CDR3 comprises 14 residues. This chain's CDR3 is CASSFGTGIKGYTF. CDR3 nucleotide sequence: TGTGCCAGCAGTTTCGGGACAGGGATAAAGGGCTACACCTTC.

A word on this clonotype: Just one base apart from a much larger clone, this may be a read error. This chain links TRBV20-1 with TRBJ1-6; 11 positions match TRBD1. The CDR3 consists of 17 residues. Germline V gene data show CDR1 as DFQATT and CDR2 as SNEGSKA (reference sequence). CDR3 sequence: CSARDSRTGGWVSPVHF. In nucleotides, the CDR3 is TGCAGTGCTAGAGATAGTAGGACAGGGGGCTGGGTTTCACCCGTCCACTTT.

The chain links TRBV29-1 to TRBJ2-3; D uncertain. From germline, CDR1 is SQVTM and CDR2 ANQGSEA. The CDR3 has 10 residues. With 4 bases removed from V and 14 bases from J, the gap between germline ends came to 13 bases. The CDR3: CSVGLDPTYF. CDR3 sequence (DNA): TGCAGCGTTGGTTTAGATCCAACGTATTTT.

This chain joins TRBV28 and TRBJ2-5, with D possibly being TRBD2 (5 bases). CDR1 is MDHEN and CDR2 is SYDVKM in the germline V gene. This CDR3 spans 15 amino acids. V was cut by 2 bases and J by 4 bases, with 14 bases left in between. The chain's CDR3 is CASSLGRGPRETQYF. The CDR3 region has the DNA TGTGCCAGCAGTTTAGGAAGAGGGCCGAGAGAGACCCAGTACTTC.

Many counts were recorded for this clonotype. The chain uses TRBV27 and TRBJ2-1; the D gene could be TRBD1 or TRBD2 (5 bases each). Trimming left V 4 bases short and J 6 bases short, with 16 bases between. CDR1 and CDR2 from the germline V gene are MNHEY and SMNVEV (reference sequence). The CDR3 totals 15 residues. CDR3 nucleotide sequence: TGTGCCAGCAGTTCTTTAGTGGGACGGGCCAATGAGCAGTTCTTC. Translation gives CASSSLVGRANEQFF.

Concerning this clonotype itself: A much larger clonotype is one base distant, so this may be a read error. CDR3 protein: CANIEASYNEQFF. As DNA, the CDR3 is TGTGCCAACATAGAGGCTTCCTACAATGAGCAGTTCTTC. This chain links TRBV28 with TRBJ2-1; D is unclear. The germline CDR1 and CDR2 sequences are MDHEN and SYDVKM. V was shortened by 10 bases and J by 1 base, with 11 bases between the two germline ends. There are 13 residues in the CDR3.

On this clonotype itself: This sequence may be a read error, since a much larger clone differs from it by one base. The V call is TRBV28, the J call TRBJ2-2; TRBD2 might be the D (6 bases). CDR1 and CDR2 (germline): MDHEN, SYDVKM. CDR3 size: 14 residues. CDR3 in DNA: TGTGCCAGCAGTTTGGCGGGAAGGACCGGGGTGCTGTTTTTT. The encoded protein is CASSLAGRTGVLFF.

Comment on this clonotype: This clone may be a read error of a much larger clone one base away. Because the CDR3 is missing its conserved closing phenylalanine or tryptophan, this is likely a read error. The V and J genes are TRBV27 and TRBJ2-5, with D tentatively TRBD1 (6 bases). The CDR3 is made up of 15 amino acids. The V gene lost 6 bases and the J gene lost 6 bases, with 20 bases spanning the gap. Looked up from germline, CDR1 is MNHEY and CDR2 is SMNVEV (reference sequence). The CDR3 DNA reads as TGTGCCAGCAGGCCCCTCGTTTCAGGGGTGCAGACCCAGTACTCC. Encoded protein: CASRPLVSGVQTQYS.

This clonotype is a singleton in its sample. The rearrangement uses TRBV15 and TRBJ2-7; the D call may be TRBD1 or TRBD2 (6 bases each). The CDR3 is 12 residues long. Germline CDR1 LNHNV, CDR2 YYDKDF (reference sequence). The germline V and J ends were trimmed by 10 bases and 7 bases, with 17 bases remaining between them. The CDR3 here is CASNGGGDEQYF. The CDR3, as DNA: TGTGCCAGCAACGGGGGCGGAGATGAGCAGTACTTC. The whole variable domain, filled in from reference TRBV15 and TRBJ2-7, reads DAMVIQNPRYQVTQFGKPVTLSCSQTLNHNVMYWYQQKSSQAPKLLFHYYDKDFNNEADTPDNFQSRRPNTSFCFLDIRSPGLGDTAMYLCASNGGGDEQYFGPGTRLTVT.

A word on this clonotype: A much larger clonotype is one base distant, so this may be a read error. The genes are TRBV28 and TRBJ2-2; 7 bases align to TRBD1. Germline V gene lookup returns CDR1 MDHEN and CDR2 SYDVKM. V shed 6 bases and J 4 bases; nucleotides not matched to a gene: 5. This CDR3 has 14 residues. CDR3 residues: CASRDRFFTGELFF. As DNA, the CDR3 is TGTGCCAGCAGGGACAGGTTCTTCACCGGGGAGCTGTTTTTT.

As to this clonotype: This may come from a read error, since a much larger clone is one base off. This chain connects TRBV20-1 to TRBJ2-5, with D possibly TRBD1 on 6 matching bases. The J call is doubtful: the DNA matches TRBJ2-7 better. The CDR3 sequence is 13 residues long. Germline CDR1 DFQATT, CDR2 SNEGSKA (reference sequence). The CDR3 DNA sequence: TGCGGTGTTAGAGGGGGAAATGGCGGCGAGCAGTACTTC. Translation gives CGVRGGNGGEQYF.

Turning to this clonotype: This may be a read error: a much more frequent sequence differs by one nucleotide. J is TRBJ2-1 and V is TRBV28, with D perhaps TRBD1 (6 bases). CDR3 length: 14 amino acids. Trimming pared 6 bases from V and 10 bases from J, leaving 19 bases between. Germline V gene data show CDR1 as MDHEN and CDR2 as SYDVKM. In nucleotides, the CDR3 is TGTGCCAGCAGCCAACCGGGACACTATTACGAGCAGTTCTTC. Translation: CASSQPGHYYEQFF.

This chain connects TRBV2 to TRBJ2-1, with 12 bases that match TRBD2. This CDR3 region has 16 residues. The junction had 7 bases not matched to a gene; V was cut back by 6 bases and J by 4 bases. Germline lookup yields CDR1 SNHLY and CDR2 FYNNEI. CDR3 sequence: CASSTGTSGPYNEQFF. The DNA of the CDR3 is TGTGCCAGCAGCACCGGGACTAGCGGGCCATACAATGAGCAGTTCTTC.